Each of the 20 T cell receptor beta chains below was sequenced from the same sample in a study of T cell repertoires in cytomegalovirus infection. MiXCR, run by TCRdb on the reads, gives a single entry per CDR3 protein. The sample shows some 800,000 distinct CDR3 sequences, less than 35% of them seen only once. What these receptors recognize is not known. This specimen was cultured CD8+ T cells from PBMCs, taken from culture after CMV antigen stimulation. These receptor sequences come from a human donor in good health (CMV status not recorded). Some clones in this sample may be carry-over from other donors' samples.

This clonotype has just a few counts. The V gene is TRBV12-3 or TRBV12-4, the J gene TRBJ2-5; 9 bases align to TRBD1. The CDR3 runs 18 residues. V was pared by 6 bases and J by 2 bases, with 16 bases of the junction left unmatched. Written as DNA, the CDR3 is TGTGCCAGCAGCATTAGGGCCTTAGGTGGGACAGGGCAAGAGACCCAGTACTTC. This sequence encodes CASSIRALGGTGQETQYF.

The chain has TRBV4-1 and TRBJ1-1; D may be TRBD1 (6 bases). The CDR3 totals 15 residues. The V and J ends lost 0 bases and 5 bases respectively, with 13 bases between them. Germline V gene data show CDR1 as MGHRA and CDR2 as YSYEKL. CDR3 DNA sequence: TGCGCCAGCAGCCAAGATTCGGGGGGCGCAACTGAAGCTTTCTTT. Translated: CASSQDSGGATEAFF.

This chain uses TRBV28 with TRBJ2-5, with 7 nucleotides matching TRBD1. Germline CDR1 and CDR2: MDHEN and SYDVKM. The junction had 6 bases not matched to a gene; V was cut back by 0 bases and J by 5 bases. The CDR3 contains 15 residues. CDR3 DNA: TGTGCCAGCAGTTTATGGGGGGACAGCGAGGAGACCCAGTACTTC. Residues: CASSLWGDSEETQYF.

Turning to this clonotype: A much larger clone sits a single nucleotide away, making a read error possible. CDR3 coding DNA: TGTGCCAGCACAAAGGGGCGAGGGTCCCTTACAGATACGCAGTATTTT. Translated, it gives CASTKGRGSLTDTQYF. The chain is built from TRBV6-6 and TRBJ2-3; D could derive from TRBD1 or TRBD2 (5 bases each). CDR1 is MNHNY, CDR2 SVGAGI, per germline (reference sequence). The CDR3 sequence is 16 residues long. V was clipped by 7 bases and J by 3 bases, with 20 bases between them.

V is TRBV10-3 and J is TRBJ2-1, with 11 bases aligning to TRBD2. J lost 5 bases, V lost 4 bases, and 13 bases had no gene match. Germline CDR1 reads ENHRY; CDR2 reads SYGVKD. CDR3 length equals 18 residues. This chain's CDR3 is CAISALTSGDTMDNEQFF. CDR3 coding DNA: TGTGCCATCAGTGCCTTGACTAGCGGGGATACCATGGACAATGAGCAGTTCTTC.

The chain employs TRBV7-9 and TRBJ1-1; 7 positions agree with TRBD1. Trimming removed 1 base from V and 2 bases from J; junction bases left unmatched: 13. Germline CDR1 is SEHNR and CDR2 is FQNEAQ (reference sequence). The CDR3 totals 18 residues. The DNA of the CDR3 is TGTGCCAGCAGCTTAGTATATAGTCTCGACAGGGACAACACTGAAGCTTTCTTT. Its protein is CASSLVYSLDRDNTEAFF.

This clonotype was seen a handful of times. The genes are TRBV6-5 and TRBJ1-5; D is uncertain. The V gene lost 0 bases and the J gene lost 5 bases, with 8 bases spanning the gap. CDR1 and CDR2 (germline): MNHEY, SVGAGI. The CDR3 totals 14 residues. The CDR3 coding sequence is TGTGCCAGCAGTTACTCTGCCAGATATCAGCCCCAGCATTTT. Its translation: CASSYSARYQPQHF.

A few counts support this clonotype. The chain joins TRBV6-5 to TRBJ2-5; D is unresolved. CDR1 is MNHEY, CDR2 SVGAGI, per germline. Trimming removed 0 bases from V and 5 bases from J, with 7 bases in between. The CDR3 extends over 13 amino acids. The CDR3 region is CASSYSTWETQYF. The CDR3 DNA follows: TGTGCCAGCAGTTACTCGACGTGGGAGACCCAGTACTTC.

This chain joins TRBV6-1 and TRBJ1-6, with TRBD1 as a possible D gene (6 bases). Germline CDR1 reads MNHNS; CDR2 reads SASEGT. This CDR3 has 14 amino acids. With 0 bases removed from V and 9 bases from J, the gap between germline ends came to 9 bases. DNA for the CDR3: TGTGCCAGCAGTGAAGCGACAGGCCTTTCACCCCTCCACTTT. Translating gives CASSEATGLSPLHF.

The chain recombines TRBV2 with TRBJ1-2; D ambiguous. Between the trimmed V and J ends, which lost 10 bases and 1 base, there was a span of 19 bases. This CDR3 is built from 15 residues. Germline CDR1 SNHLY, CDR2 FYNNEI. This CDR3 reads CATGKLALFNYGYTF. The CDR3 coding sequence is TGTGCCACGGGGAAATTAGCTTTGTTTAACTATGGCTACACCTTC.

This clonotype appeared a single time. The rearrangement uses TRBV7-9 and TRBJ1-1; D may be TRBD1 (6 bases). Germline assignment: CDR1 SEHNR and CDR2 FQNEAQ (reference sequence). The CDR3 loop spans 15 amino acids. The V end lost 6 bases, the J end lost 5 bases, and 19 bases lay between the germline ends. This chain's CDR3 is CASRTGGGGRTEAFF. The DNA for the CDR3 is TGTGCCAGCAGAACGGGGGGAGGGGGACGGACTGAAGCTTTCTTT.

This clonotype was detected only a few times. This chain uses TRBV10-3 with TRBJ2-5, with D perhaps assigned TRBD1 or TRBD2 (7 bases each). Per the germline V gene, CDR1 is ENHRY and CDR2 is SYGVKD. CDR3 length: 13 amino acids. V was trimmed by 11 bases and J by 4 bases, leaving 17 bases between them. The CDR3 nucleotides are TGTGCCCTACAAGGGAGGGGGCTAGAGACCCAGTACTTC. This gives the protein CALQGRGLETQYF.

V and J are TRBV7-2 and TRBJ1-1; possible D gene TRBD1, 5 bases. Deletions cut 7 bases from V and 0 bases from J, with 12 bases between. CDR1 and CDR2 (germline): SGHTA, FQGNSA. The CDR3 has 14 amino acids. The CDR3 region is CASTAPGMNTEAFF. In DNA form, the CDR3 reads TGTGCCAGCACCGCCCCAGGGATGAACACTGAAGCTTTCTTT.

In DNA, the CDR3 is TGCAGCGGAGCAGTGGACAGGGGTGCAGATACGCAGTATTTT. Its translation: CSGAVDRGADTQYF. This sequence joins TRBV29-1 and TRBJ2-3, with 9 bases lining up with TRBD1. The germline gives CDR1 SQVTM, CDR2 ANQGSEA. Trimming removed 7 bases from V and 4 bases from J; junction bases left unmatched: 9. The CDR3 covers 14 residues.

The V call is TRBV27, the J call TRBJ2-1, with 9 bases matching TRBD1. V lost 5 bases, J lost 3 bases, and 5 bases stayed unmatched. The CDR3 loop spans 15 amino acids. CDR1 and CDR2 from the germline V gene are MNHEY and SMNVEV (reference sequence). CDR3 DNA sequence: TGTGCCAGCAGTCGCCGGGACAGGGACTACAATGAGCAGTTCTTC. Translation gives CASSRRDRDYNEQFF.

This sequence joins TRBV6-1 and TRBJ1-5; 7 positions match TRBD1. This CDR3 is 18 amino acids long. Germline CDR1 MNHNS, CDR2 SASEGT. The trim removed 5 bases at V and 6 bases at J, leaving 19 bases unmatched. The CDR3 DNA follows: TGTGCCAGCAGTCCCACAGTCCCCCAGGGGGTCCTCGGTCAGCCCCAGCATTTT. Its protein product is CASSPTVPQGVLGQPQHF.

This clonotype was seen repeatedly, ten times or more. This chain links TRBV7-6 with TRBJ1-6, with a tentative D call TRBD1 (6 bases). Germline CDR1 reads SGHVS; CDR2 reads FNYEAQ. V lost 1 base, J lost 8 bases, and 18 bases lay in between. This CDR3 comprises 17 residues. CDR3 in DNA: TGTGCCAGCAGCTTAGTTCCTAGGGGGGGGTGGTATTCACCCCTCCACTTT. Protein sequence: CASSLVPRGGWYSPLHF.

The rearrangement joins TRBV7-3 to TRBJ1-2; 7 nucleotides match TRBD1. The CDR3 sequence is 16 residues long. The ends lost 5 bases at V and 4 bases at J; junction bases unmatched: 13. Looked up from germline, CDR1 is SGHTA and CDR2 is FQGTGA. In DNA form, the CDR3 reads TGTGCCAGCAGCCCGGGCCCGCTACAGGGGCGCTATGGCTACACCTTC. Translated: CASSPGPLQGRYGYTF.

This clonotype has a handful of counts. The chain couples TRBV27 to TRBJ2-1; 8 nucleotides agree with TRBD2. J was trimmed by 2 bases and V by 3 bases; bases with no gene match: 6. This CDR3 is 16 amino acids long. Germline V gene data show CDR1 as MNHEY and CDR2 as SMNVEV (reference sequence). The CDR3 is CASSFAAGEAYNEQFF. The CDR3 DNA reads TGTGCCAGCAGTTTTGCAGCGGGGGAGGCCTACAATGAGCAGTTCTTC.

This clonotype was seen a handful of times. This chain links TRBV12-3 or TRBV12-4 with TRBJ1-5; 9 positions match TRBD1. V lost 3 bases, J lost 7 bases, and 7 bases stayed unmatched. CDR3 length: 15 residues. The CDR3 protein is CASSFEGQGRQPQHF. The DNA of the CDR3 is TGTGCCAGCAGTTTCGAGGGACAGGGCAGACAGCCCCAGCATTTT.